This TCR beta chain was sequenced for a study of blood T cell repertoires in COVID-19. Study information: The United States, Italy and Spain provided the acute and convalescent COVID-19 samples. In each case, the material was cDNA or gDNA derived from T cells, B-cell-depleted T cells, or PBMCs.

Per germline, CDR1 DFQATT and CDR2 SNEGSKA (reference sequence). The CDR3 consists of 10 residues. V was trimmed by 5 bases and J by 7 bases, leaving 9 bases between them. Sequenced by immunoSEQ multiplex PCR; TCRdb stores in-frame clones only, minus some. The data hold a few hundred thousand clones, with about 80% observed a single time. The sequenced sample consisted of peripheral blood. This rearrangement joins TRBV20-1 to TRBJ2-7, with no clear D. The TCR comes from an elderly man with acute or convalescent COVID-19. The CDR3 sequence: CSALNGEQYF. Written as DNA, the CDR3 is TGCAGTGCTTTAAACGGGGAGCAGTACTTC.